This T cell receptor (beta chain) was captured in a study of blood T cell repertoires in COVID-19. Study at large: The analysed material was cDNA or gDNA that came from T cells, B-cell-depleted T cells, or PBMCs.

The CDR3 has 16 residues. The V gene end was trimmed by 8 bases and the J gene end by 3 bases; junction bases not matched to a gene: 10. The germline gives CDR1 LNHDA, CDR2 SQIVND (reference sequence). Clones were sequenced by immunoSEQ multiplex PCR, and TCRdb holds only the in-frame ones, with some missing. The sample shows roughly 230,000 clones, 85% to 90% of them seen only once. This TCR derives from a woman under 40 with acute COVID-19. The sequencing input was PBMCs or T cells enriched from blood (not recorded which). The rearrangement joins TRBV19 to TRBJ2-2; 9 bases align to TRBD1. Here the CDR3 DNA reads TGTGCCAGTTCCGGACCGGGACAGGGAGACACCGGGGAGCTGTTTTTT. Its translation is CASSGPGQGDTGELFF.